This T cell receptor (beta chain) was recovered during a study of T cell responses to AZD1222 COVID-19 vaccine. Study in general: Investigators merged groups given second doses at roughly 4 or roughly 12 weeks. Study conclusions and caveats: The breadth and depth of Spike-specific TCRs increased once two AZD1222 doses had been given. Seropositive at baseline were only five or six AZD1222 recipients.

Clones were sequenced by immunoSEQ multiplex PCR, and TCRdb holds only the in-frame ones, with some missing. The sample has about 160,000 clones, roughly 90% seen once; the top ten hold 5.5%. This CDR3 has 12 amino acids. V shed 0 bases and J shed 10 bases, with 10 bases lying between them. CDR1 and CDR2 (germline): GTSNPN, SVGIG (reference sequence). On this clone itself: The antigen is unknown.

This clonotype was obtained from an adult in good health. Material: peripheral blood, obtained on day 0 of AZD1222 vaccination. This chain uses TRBV30 with TRBJ2-1; D is unclear. The DNA of the CDR3 is TGTGCCTGGAGTGTAGGCAGTCGGGAGCAGTTCTTC. It is translated as CAWSVGSREQFF.